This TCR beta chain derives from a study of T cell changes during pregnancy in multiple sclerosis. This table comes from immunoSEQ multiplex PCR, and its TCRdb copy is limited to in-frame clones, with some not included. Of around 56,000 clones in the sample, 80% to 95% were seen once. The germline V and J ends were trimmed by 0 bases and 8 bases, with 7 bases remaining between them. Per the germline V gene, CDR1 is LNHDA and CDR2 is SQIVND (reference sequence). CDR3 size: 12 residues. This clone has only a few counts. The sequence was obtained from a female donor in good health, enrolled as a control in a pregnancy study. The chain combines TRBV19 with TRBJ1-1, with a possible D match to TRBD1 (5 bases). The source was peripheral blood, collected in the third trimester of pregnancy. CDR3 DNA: TGTGCCAGTAGTATAGATCGACAGGAAGCTTTCTTT. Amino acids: CASSIDRQEAFF.